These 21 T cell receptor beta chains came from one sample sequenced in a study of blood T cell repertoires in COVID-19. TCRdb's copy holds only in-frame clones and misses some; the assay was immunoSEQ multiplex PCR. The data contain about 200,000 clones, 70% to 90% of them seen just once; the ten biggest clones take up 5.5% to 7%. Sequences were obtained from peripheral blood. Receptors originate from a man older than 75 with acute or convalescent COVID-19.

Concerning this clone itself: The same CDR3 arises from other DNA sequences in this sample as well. CDR3 amino acids: CASSLRGMNTEAFF. CDR3 coding DNA: TGCGCCAGCAGCTTGCGGGGGATGAACACTGAAGCTTTCTTT. The chain combines TRBV5-1 with TRBJ1-1, with D possibly TRBD1 on 5 matching bases. V lost 1 base to trimming and J lost 0 bases, with 7 bases between them. This CDR3 is 14 amino acids long. CDR1 SGHRS and CDR2 YFSETQ come from the germline V gene.

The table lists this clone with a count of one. As DNA, the CDR3 is TGCAGTGCTAGACTCCTAGGGGGCGCTTTCTTT. This gives the protein CSARLLGGAFF. The gene calls are TRBV20-1 and TRBJ1-1; the match to TRBD1 covers 7 bases. The junction had 5 bases not matched to a gene; V was cut back by 2 bases and J by 11 bases. In germline, CDR1 is DFQATT, CDR2 SNEGSKA (reference sequence). The CDR3 runs to 11 residues.

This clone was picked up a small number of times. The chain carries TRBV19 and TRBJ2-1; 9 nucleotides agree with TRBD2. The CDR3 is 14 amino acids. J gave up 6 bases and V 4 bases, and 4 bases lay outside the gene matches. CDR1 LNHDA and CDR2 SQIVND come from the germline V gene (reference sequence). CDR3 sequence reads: CASSTGLALNEQFF. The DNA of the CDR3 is TGTGCCAGTAGTACGGGACTAGCTCTCAATGAGCAGTTCTTC.

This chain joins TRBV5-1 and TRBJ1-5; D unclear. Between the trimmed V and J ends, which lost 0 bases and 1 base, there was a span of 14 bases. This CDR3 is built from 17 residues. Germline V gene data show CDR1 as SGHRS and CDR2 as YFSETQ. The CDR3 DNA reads TGCGCCAGCAGCTTGGGACCGGGAAGTGGGAGCAATCAGCCCCAGCATTTT. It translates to CASSLGPGSGSNQPQHF.

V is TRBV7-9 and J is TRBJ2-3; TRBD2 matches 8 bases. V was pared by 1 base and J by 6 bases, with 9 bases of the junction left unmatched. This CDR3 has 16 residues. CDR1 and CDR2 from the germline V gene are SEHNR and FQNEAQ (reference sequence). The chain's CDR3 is CASSLDRGLDHDTQYF. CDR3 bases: TGTGCCAGCAGCTTAGATAGGGGACTAGACCATGATACGCAGTATTTT.

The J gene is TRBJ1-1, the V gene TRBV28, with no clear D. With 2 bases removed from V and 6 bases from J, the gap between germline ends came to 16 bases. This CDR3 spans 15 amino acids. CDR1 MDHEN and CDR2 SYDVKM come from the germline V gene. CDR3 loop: CASSLNRYSVAEAFF. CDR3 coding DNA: TGTGCCAGCAGTTTAAATCGTTATTCGGTGGCTGAAGCTTTCTTT.

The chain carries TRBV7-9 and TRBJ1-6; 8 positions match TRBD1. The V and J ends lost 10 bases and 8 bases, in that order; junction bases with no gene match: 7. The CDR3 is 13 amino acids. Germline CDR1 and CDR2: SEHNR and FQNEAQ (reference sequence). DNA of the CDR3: TGTGCCACCCAAGGACAGGGAGATTCACCCCTCCACTTT. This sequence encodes CATQGQGDSPLHF.

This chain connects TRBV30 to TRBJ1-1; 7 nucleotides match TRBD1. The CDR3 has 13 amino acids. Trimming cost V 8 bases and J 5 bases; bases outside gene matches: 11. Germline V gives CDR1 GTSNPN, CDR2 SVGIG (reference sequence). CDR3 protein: CAGRQGRETEAFF. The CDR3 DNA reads TGTGCCGGAAGACAGGGTCGAGAAACTGAAGCTTTCTTT.

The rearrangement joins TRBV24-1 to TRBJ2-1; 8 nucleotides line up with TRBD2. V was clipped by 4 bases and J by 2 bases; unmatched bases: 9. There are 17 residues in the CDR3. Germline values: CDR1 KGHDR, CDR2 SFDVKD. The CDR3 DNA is TGTGCCACCAGTGACCTAGCGGGCCCGATCGCCTACAATGAGCAGTTCTTC. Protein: CATSDLAGPIAYNEQFF.

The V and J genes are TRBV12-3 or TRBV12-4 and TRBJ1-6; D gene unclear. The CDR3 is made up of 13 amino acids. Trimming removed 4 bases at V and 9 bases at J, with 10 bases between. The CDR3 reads CASSSIGGSPLHF. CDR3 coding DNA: TGTGCCAGCAGTTCAATCGGTGGTTCACCCCTCCACTTT.

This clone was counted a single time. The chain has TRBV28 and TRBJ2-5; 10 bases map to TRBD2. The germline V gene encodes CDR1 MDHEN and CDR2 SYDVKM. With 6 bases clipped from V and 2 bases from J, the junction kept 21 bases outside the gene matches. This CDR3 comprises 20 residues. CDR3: CASSQVVGLAGDVPQETQYF. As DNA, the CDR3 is TGTGCCAGCAGCCAAGTGGTAGGGCTAGCGGGAGATGTCCCACAAGAGACCCAGTACTTC.

The CDR3 reads CASSEGGYSSYEQYF. The CDR3 region has the DNA TGTGCCAGCAGTGAAGGTGGCTACAGCTCCTACGAGCAGTACTTC. The chain links TRBV6-1 to TRBJ2-7; no reliable D call. From germline, CDR1 is MNHNS and CDR2 SASEGT. V gave up 1 base and J gave up 0 bases, with 10 bases separating them. This CDR3 region has 15 residues.

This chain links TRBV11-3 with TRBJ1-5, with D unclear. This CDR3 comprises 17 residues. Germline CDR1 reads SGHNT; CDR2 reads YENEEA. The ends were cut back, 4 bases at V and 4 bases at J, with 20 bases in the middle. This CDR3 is CASSSKSRRVGNQPQHF. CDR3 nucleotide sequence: TGTGCCAGCAGCTCCAAATCCCGACGGGTAGGAAATCAGCCCCAGCATTTT.

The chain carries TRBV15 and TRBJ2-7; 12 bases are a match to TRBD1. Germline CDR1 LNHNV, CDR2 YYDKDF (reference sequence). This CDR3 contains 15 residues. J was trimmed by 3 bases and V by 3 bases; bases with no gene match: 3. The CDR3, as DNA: TGTGCCACCAGCAGCGGGACAGGGGGCCTCTACGAGCAGTACGTC. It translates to CATSSGTGGLYEQYV.

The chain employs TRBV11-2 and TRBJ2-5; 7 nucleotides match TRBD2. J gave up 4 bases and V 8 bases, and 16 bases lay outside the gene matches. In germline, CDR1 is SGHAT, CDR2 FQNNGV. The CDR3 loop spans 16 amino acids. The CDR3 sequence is CASAIRRGEGLETQYF. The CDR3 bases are TGTGCCAGCGCCATCCGACGGGGGGAGGGGCTAGAGACCCAGTACTTC.

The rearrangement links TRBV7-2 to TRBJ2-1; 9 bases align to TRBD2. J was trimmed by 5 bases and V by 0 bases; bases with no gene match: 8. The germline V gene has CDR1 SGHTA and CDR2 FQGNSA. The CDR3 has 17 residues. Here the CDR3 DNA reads TGTGCCAGCAGCTTAGCGGGGGGGACTAGCAAAAACAATGAGCAGTTCTTC. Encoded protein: CASSLAGGTSKNNEQFF. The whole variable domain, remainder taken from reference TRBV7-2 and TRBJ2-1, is GAGVSQSPSNKVTEKGKDVELRCDPISGHTALYWYRQSLGQGLEFLIYFQGNSAPDKSGLPSDRFSAERTGGSVSTLTIQRTQQEDSAVYLCASSLAGGTSKNNEQFFGPGTRLTVL.

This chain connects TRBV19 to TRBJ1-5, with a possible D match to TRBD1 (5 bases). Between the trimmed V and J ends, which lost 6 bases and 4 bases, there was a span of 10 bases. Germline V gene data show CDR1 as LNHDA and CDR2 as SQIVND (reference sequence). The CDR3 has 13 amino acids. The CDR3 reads CASRPQGNQPQHF. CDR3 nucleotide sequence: TGTGCCAGTAGGCCCCAGGGAAATCAGCCCCAGCATTTT. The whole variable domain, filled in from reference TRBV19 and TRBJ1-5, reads DGGITQSPKYLFRKEGQNVTLSCEQNLNHDAMYWYRQDPGQGLRLIYYSQIVNDFQKGDIAEGYSVSREKKESFPLTVTSAQKNPTAFYLCASRPQGNQPQHFGDGTRLSIL.

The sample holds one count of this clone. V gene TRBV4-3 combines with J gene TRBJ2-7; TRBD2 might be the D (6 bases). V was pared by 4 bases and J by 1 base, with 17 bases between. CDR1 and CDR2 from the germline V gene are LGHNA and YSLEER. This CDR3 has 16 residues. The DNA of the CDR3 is TGCGCCAGCAGCCTCGGGGGACGGTCTAAATCCTACGAGCAGTACGTC. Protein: CASSLGGRSKSYEQYV.

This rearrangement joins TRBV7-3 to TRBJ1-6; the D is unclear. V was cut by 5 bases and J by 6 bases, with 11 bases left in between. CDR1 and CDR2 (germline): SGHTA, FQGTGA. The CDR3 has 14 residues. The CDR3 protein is CASSLNTANSPLHF. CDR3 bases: TGTGCCAGCAGCCTTAACACAGCTAATTCACCCCTCCACTTT. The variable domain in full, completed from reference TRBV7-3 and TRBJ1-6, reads GAGVSQTPSNKVTEKGKYVELRCDPISGHTALYWYRQSLGQGPEFLIYFQGTGAADDSGLPNDRFFAVRPEGSVSTLKIQRTERGDSAVYLCASSLNTANSPLHFGNGTRLTVT.

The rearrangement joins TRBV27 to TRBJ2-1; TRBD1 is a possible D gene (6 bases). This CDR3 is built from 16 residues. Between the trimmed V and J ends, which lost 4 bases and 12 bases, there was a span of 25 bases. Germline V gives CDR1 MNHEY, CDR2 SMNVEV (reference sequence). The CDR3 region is CASSSNGQFKTTPQFF. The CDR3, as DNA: TGTGCCAGCAGTTCTAACGGACAGTTTAAAACAACCCCGCAGTTCTTC.

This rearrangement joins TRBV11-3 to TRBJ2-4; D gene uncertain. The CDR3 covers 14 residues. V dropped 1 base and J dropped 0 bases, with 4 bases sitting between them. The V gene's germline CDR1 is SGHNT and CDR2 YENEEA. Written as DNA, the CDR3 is TGTGCCAGCAGCTTAGCTGTAGCCAAAAACATTCAGTACTTC. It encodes CASSLAVAKNIQYF.